The rows below give T cell receptor beta chains drawn from one sample of a study of blood T cells in healthy people across ages. TCRdb independently ran MiXCR on the 5' RACE reads; one entry per CDR3 protein. The data hold about 730,000 distinct CDR3 sequences, with more than 40% observed a single time. The sequenced sample was blood. These receptors were collected from a woman aged 55-69 years in good health. CDR3s include the opening cysteine and the closing phenylalanine or tryptophan. The D gene is left open where the match is weak. Expanded clones get a size class; other rows say once, few or many, or leave the size out.

CDR3 protein: CSASLGRIYYGYTF
CDR3 DNA: TGCAGTGCTAGCCTAGGACGGATCTACTATGGCTACACCTTC
clone size: .
V gene: TRBV20-1
J gene: TRBJ1-2
D gene: .

CDR3 protein: CASSSGQGANEQFF
CDR3 DNA: TGTGCCAGCAGCTCAGGACAGGGGGCTAATGAGCAGTTCTTC
clone size: few
V gene: TRBV5-4
J gene: TRBJ2-1
D gene: TRBD1

CDR3 protein: CASSQPGQGLPGYTF
CDR3 DNA: TGTGCCAGCAGCCAACCCGGACAGGGCCTCCCGGGCTACACCTTC
clone size: .
V gene: TRBV3-1
J gene: TRBJ1-2
D gene: TRBD1

CDR3 protein: CASSPVNTEAFF
CDR3 DNA: TGTGCCAGCAGTCCTGTTAACACTGAAGCTTTCTTT
clone size: .
V gene: TRBV6-6
J gene: TRBJ1-1
D gene: .

CDR3 protein: CASGLFPAGGAPDTQYF
CDR3 DNA: TGTGCTAGTGGTTTGTTCCCAGCGGGAGGGGCCCCAGATACGCAGTATTTT
clone size: once
V gene: TRBV12-5
J gene: TRBJ2-3
D gene: TRBD2

CDR3 protein: CASSFGTSSQYF
CDR3 DNA: TGTGCCAGCAGCTTCGGGACTAGCTCACAGTACTTC
clone size: many
V gene: TRBV7-2
J gene: TRBJ2-7
D gene: TRBD2

CDR3 protein: CASSVGTTNYGYTF
CDR3 DNA: TGTGCCAGCAGCGTTGGGACCACGAACTATGGCTACACCTTC
clone size: .
V gene: TRBV5-5
J gene: TRBJ1-2
D gene: .

CDR3 protein: CASSLASFQETQYF
CDR3 DNA: TGTGCCAGCAGCTTAGCCTCGTTCCAAGAGACCCAGTACTTC
clone size: .
V gene: TRBV7-9
J gene: TRBJ2-5
D gene: .

CDR3 protein: CASSLMSSGGLAKNIQYF
CDR3 DNA: TGTGCCAGCAGTTTGATGTCTAGCGGAGGACTAGCCAAAAACATTCAGTACTTC
clone size: .
V gene: TRBV27
J gene: TRBJ2-4
D gene: TRBD2

CDR3 protein: CASSSLPEQFF
CDR3 DNA: TGTGCCAGCAGCTCCCTCCCTGAGCAGTTCTTC
clone size: .
V gene: TRBV11-2
J gene: TRBJ2-1
D gene: .

CDR3 protein: CSARRRSNTGELFF
CDR3 DNA: TGCAGTGCTAGAAGACGGTCGAACACCGGGGAGCTGTTTTTT
clone size: .
V gene: TRBV20-1
J gene: TRBJ2-2
D gene: .

CDR3 protein: CASSQEQGSTDTQYF
CDR3 DNA: TGTGCCAGCTCTCAAGAGCAGGGAAGCACAGATACGCAGTATTTT
clone size: .
V gene: TRBV18
J gene: TRBJ2-3
D gene: .

CDR3 protein: CASSDSGTPMDEQFF
CDR3 DNA: TGTGCCAGCAGTGATAGCGGGACCCCTATGGATGAGCAGTTCTTC
clone size: many
V gene: TRBV27
J gene: TRBJ2-1
D gene: TRBD2

CDR3 protein: CASSFGTYESYEQYF
CDR3 DNA: TGTGCCAGCAGCTTCGGGACGTACGAGTCCTACGAGCAGTACTTC
clone size: few
V gene: TRBV11-2
J gene: TRBJ2-7
D gene: .

CDR3 protein: CASSLGGDRAGNTIYF
CDR3 DNA: TGTGCCAGCAGCTTGGGGGGGGACAGGGCTGGAAACACCATATATTTT
clone size: .
V gene: TRBV7-8
J gene: TRBJ1-3
D gene: TRBD1

CDR3 protein: CASSLELGLRIGETQYF
CDR3 DNA: TGTGCCAGCAGCTTAGAGCTGGGACTGCGAATCGGAGAGACCCAGTACTTC
clone size: once
V gene: TRBV7-6
J gene: TRBJ2-5
D gene: .

CDR3 protein: CATTQGEVLGYTF
CDR3 DNA: TGTGCCACCACACAGGGAGAGGTGCTTGGCTACACCTTC
clone size: .
V gene: TRBV25-1
J gene: TRBJ1-2
D gene: .

CDR3 protein: CASSDFTRNQETQYF
CDR3 DNA: TGTGCCAGCAGTGATTTCACCAGGAACCAAGAGACCCAGTACTTC
clone size: few
V gene: TRBV6-1
J gene: TRBJ2-5
D gene: .

CDR3 protein: CASSGQGGTEAFF
CDR3 DNA: TGTGCCAGTAGTGGACAGGGGGGTACTGAAGCTTTCTTT
clone size: .
V gene: TRBV19
J gene: TRBJ1-1
D gene: TRBD1

CDR3 protein: CSAGRTGVHNEQFF
CDR3 DNA: TGCAGTGCCGGAAGGACGGGGGTCCACAATGAGCAGTTCTTC
clone size: .
V gene: TRBV20-1
J gene: TRBJ2-1
D gene: .

CDR3 protein: CASSDAGGTDTQYF
CDR3 DNA: TGTGCCAGCAGCGACGCGGGGGGCACAGATACGCAGTATTTT
clone size: .
V gene: TRBV7-9
J gene: TRBJ2-3
D gene: TRBD2

CDR3 protein: CASSTNRGQETQYF
CDR3 DNA: TGTGCCAGCAGCACAAACAGGGGACAAGAGACCCAGTACTTC
clone size: .
V gene: TRBV7-9
J gene: TRBJ2-5
D gene: TRBD1

CDR3 protein: CASSLGLAGGINIQYF
CDR3 DNA: TGCGCCAGCAGCCTCGGACTAGCGGGGGGGATAAACATTCAGTACTTC
clone size: .
V gene: TRBV5-1
J gene: TRBJ2-4
D gene: TRBD2

CDR3 protein: CASSYWTSGKDEQFF
CDR3 DNA: TGTGCCAGCAGTTACTGGACTAGCGGGAAGGATGAGCAGTTCTTC
clone size: .
V gene: TRBV6-2/TRBV6-3
J gene: TRBJ2-1
D gene: TRBD2